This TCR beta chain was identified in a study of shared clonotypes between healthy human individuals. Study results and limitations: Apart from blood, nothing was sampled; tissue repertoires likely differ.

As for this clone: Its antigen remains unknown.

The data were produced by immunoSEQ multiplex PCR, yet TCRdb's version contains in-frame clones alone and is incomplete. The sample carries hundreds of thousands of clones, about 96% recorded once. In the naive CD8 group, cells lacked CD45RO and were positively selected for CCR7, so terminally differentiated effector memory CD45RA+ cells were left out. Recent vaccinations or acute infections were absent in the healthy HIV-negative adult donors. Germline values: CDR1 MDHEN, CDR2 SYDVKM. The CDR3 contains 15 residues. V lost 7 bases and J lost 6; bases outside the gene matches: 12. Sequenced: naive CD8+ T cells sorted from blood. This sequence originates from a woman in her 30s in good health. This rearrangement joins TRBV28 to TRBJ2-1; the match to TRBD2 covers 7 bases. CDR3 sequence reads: CASKLPSGLSNEQFF. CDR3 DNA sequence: TGTGCCAGCAAGTTACCTAGCGGTCTTTCCAATGAGCAGTTCTTC.